The 26 T cell receptor beta chains below were found in one sample sequenced in a study of CD8+ T cells in alopecia areata. RNA was isolated and reverse transcribed to cDNA, the sequencing template. The protocol was immunoSEQ multiplex PCR, while the TCRdb copy is restricted to in-frame clones and leaves out a portion. There are some 110,000 clones in the sample; around three fifths occur only once, and 9.5% to 15% lies in the top ten. The treatment denotes: oral pan-JAK inhibitor, 5-10 mg twice daily. The source material was CD8+ T cells sorted from blood, sampled at week 24, from a patient treated with tofacitinib. These TCRs come from a human donor with alopecia areata.

V usage is TRBV27 and J usage is TRBJ1-2, with 10 bases matching TRBD1. With V trimmed by 5 bases and J by 5 bases, 5 bases remained unmatched. This CDR3 has 14 amino acids. Germline V gene sequence: CDR1 MNHEY, CDR2 SMNVEV (reference sequence). The CDR3 reads CASSPWDRGYGYTF. For the CDR3, the DNA is TGTGCCAGCAGTCCTTGGGACAGGGGTTATGGCTACACCTTC.

The genes are TRBV2 and TRBJ1-1; D might be TRBD1 (5 bases). CDR3 length: 14 amino acids. Germline assignment: CDR1 SNHLY and CDR2 FYNNEI. Trimming stripped 6 bases from V and 1 base from J, with 12 bases between. The CDR3 DNA is TGTGCCAGCAGACACCGACAGAGGAACACTGAAGCTTTCTTT. Its translation is CASRHRQRNTEAFF.

J is TRBJ2-3 and V is TRBV25-1, with D perhaps matching TRBD1 or TRBD2 (5 bases each). This CDR3 has 16 residues. The V gene's germline CDR1 is MGHDK and CDR2 SYGVNS. The V end was cut by 1 base, the J end by 3 bases, with 14 bases between. The CDR3 region has the DNA TGTGCCAGCAGTGAATGGGGGACCAGGGAGACAGATACGCAGTATTTT. It translates to CASSEWGTRETDTQYF.

This rearrangement joins TRBV25-1 to TRBJ1-1; no definite D call. Germline V CDR1 and CDR2: MGHDK, SYGVNS. Trimming removed 4 bases at V and 10 bases at J, with 10 bases between. The CDR3 is 11 amino acids. The CDR3 loop is CASSGGFIAFF. DNA for the CDR3: TGTGCCAGCAGTGGCGGTTTTATAGCTTTCTTT.

This clone appeared a few times. J is TRBJ1-6 and V is TRBV4-3; 7 nucleotides agree with TRBD1. Germline V gives CDR1 LGHNA, CDR2 YSLEER. The CDR3 extends over 14 amino acids. V was clipped by 2 bases and J by 9 bases; unmatched bases: 4. This CDR3 is CASSQLTGSSPLHF. In DNA form, the CDR3 reads TGCGCCAGCAGCCAACTGACAGGGAGTTCACCCCTCCACTTT.

The CDR3 bases are TGTGCCAGCAGCGAAGAACTAGGGGATAGAGAGACCCAGTACTTC. Encoded protein: CASSEELGDRETQYF. V and J are TRBV7-9 and TRBJ2-5, with D perhaps assigned TRBD1 or TRBD2 (5 bases each). The V end was cut by 5 bases, the J end by 4 bases, with 17 bases between. The germline gives CDR1 SEHNR, CDR2 FQNEAQ (reference sequence). This CDR3 is built from 15 residues.

The chain recombines TRBV15 with TRBJ2-7, with 7 bases identical to TRBD1. V shed 8 bases and J 3 bases; nucleotides not matched to a gene: 4. The V gene's germline CDR1 is LNHNV and CDR2 YYDKDF (reference sequence). The CDR3 length is 12 residues. The CDR3 is CATGRDSYEQYF. For the CDR3, the DNA is TGTGCCACCGGCCGGGACAGCTACGAGCAGTACTTC.

This sequence joins TRBV7-8 and TRBJ2-1, with TRBD2 as a possible D gene (6 bases). There are 12 residues in the CDR3. Germline lookup yields CDR1 SGHVS and CDR2 FQNEAQ. V was cut by 5 bases and J by 10 bases, with 12 bases left in between. The CDR3 protein is CASSPRDLEQFF. In DNA form, the CDR3 reads TGTGCCAGCAGCCCTAGGGACTTGGAGCAGTTCTTC. The whole variable domain, remainder taken from reference TRBV7-8 and TRBJ2-1, is GAGVSQSPRYKVAKRGQDVALRCDPISGHVSLFWYQQALGQGPEFLTYFQNEAQLDKSGLPSDRFFAERPEGSVSTLKIQRTQQEDSAVYLCASSPRDLEQFFGPGTRLTVL.

The chain recombines TRBV6-5 with TRBJ1-1; D is perhaps TRBD1 (6 bases). Germline CDR1 is MNHEY and CDR2 is SVGAGI. The germline V and J ends were trimmed by 8 bases and 3 bases, with 19 bases remaining between them. The CDR3 has 15 amino acids. CDR3 coding DNA: TGTGCCAGCGGGGGACACAGATCACCCTACACTGAAGCTTTCTTT. Translation gives CASGGHRSPYTEAFF.

V usage is TRBV7-3 and J usage is TRBJ2-3; 10 nucleotides line up with TRBD1. CDR3 length: 18 amino acids. Trimming took 2 bases from V and 5 from J; bases not matched to a gene: 13. Germline values: CDR1 SGHTA, CDR2 FQGTGA. The DNA for the CDR3 is TGTGCCAGCAGCTTAGAGGGGACAGGGGATAATCAGGGAGATACGCAGTATTTT. This sequence encodes CASSLEGTGDNQGDTQYF. Using reference TRBV7-3 and TRBJ2-3 for the parts outside the CDR3, the full variable domain is GAGVSQTPSNKVTEKGKYVELRCDPISGHTALYWYRQSLGQGPEFLIYFQGTGAADDSGLPNDRFFAVRPEGSVSTLKIQRTERGDSAVYLCASSLEGTGDNQGDTQYFGPGTRLTVL.

This clone is medium-sized. The chain uses TRBV16 and TRBJ2-3; D not certain. This CDR3 has 12 residues. The ends were cut back, 6 bases at V and 5 bases at J, with 9 bases in the middle. CDR1 is KGHSY, CDR2 FQNENV, per germline. This CDR3 reads CASSPDRDTQYF. Here the CDR3 DNA reads TGTGCCAGCAGTCCGGATAGAGATACGCAGTATTTT.

The gene calls are TRBV19 and TRBJ1-1, with D possibly matching TRBD1 (5 bases). Germline CDR1 LNHDA, CDR2 SQIVND (reference sequence). This CDR3 has 13 amino acids. V lost 3 bases to trimming and J lost 10 bases, with 15 bases between them. CDR3: CASSIAQGLGAFF. The CDR3 coding sequence is TGTGCCAGTAGTATCGCCCAGGGTTTGGGAGCTTTCTTT.

The rearrangement uses TRBV25-1 and TRBJ2-7, with 10 positions matching TRBD1. The CDR3 has 13 residues. CDR1 is MGHDK, CDR2 SYGVNS, per germline. J lost 7 bases, V lost 3 bases, and 3 bases had no gene match. CDR3 sequence reads: CASSDGTGVEQYF. The CDR3 region has the DNA TGTGCCAGCAGTGACGGGACAGGGGTTGAGCAGTACTTC.

This clone has more than one count but fewer than ten. The V gene is TRBV10-2, the J gene TRBJ2-7, with D perhaps matching TRBD1 or TRBD2 (5 bases each). The CDR3 has 15 residues. Between the trimmed V and J ends, which lost 3 bases and 1 base, there was a span of 13 bases. Germline-derived CDR1 and CDR2 are WSHSY and SAAADI. The CDR3 nucleotides are TGCGCCAGCAGTGAAGGGACCTTGGGGTCCTACGAGCAGTACTTC. Protein: CASSEGTLGSYEQYF.

The gene calls are TRBV13 and TRBJ1-1, with 8 nucleotides matching TRBD1. The V segment lost 0 bases and the J segment 4 bases; nucleotides outside the gene matches: 1. CDR3 length: 14 residues. Looked up from germline, CDR1 is PRHDT and CDR2 is FYEKMQ (reference sequence). CDR3 amino acids: CASSLGQGGTEAFF. CDR3 nucleotides: TGTGCCAGCAGCTTAGGACAGGGGGGCACTGAAGCTTTCTTT.

The table lists this clone with many counts. This rearrangement joins TRBV5-1 to TRBJ1-6, with D unclear. The CDR3 is made up of 14 amino acids. V lost 0 bases, J lost 6 bases, and 7 bases lay in between. The germline gives CDR1 SGHRS, CDR2 YFSETQ. The chain's CDR3 is CASSLAAANSPLHF. CDR3 bases: TGCGCCAGCAGCTTGGCCGCAGCTAATTCACCCCTCCACTTT.

This clone was counted between two and nine times. The rearrangement uses TRBV12-5 and TRBJ1-1, with D possibly matching TRBD1 (5 bases). This CDR3 has 17 amino acids. Trimming stripped 0 bases from V and 3 bases from J, with 17 bases between. Germline-derived CDR1 and CDR2 are LGHNT and FRNRAP. The CDR3 loop reads CASGLVLGAEIDTEAFF. The CDR3, as DNA: TGTGCTAGTGGTTTGGTACTTGGGGCTGAAATCGACACTGAAGCTTTCTTT.

V and J are TRBV30 and TRBJ2-2; TRBD2 aligns across 8 bases. V gave up 0 bases and J gave up 7 bases; unmatched junction bases: 4. This CDR3 region has 14 residues. Per germline, CDR1 GTSNPN and CDR2 SVGIG (reference sequence). Here the CDR3 DNA reads TGTGCCTGGAGTGTACGGGGGGGAGGCGGGGAGCTGTTTTTT. Translated, it gives CAWSVRGGGGELFF.

This clone was detected a few times. The rearrangement links TRBV10-3 to TRBJ2-3; D is possibly TRBD1 (6 bases). Germline CDR1 ENHRY, CDR2 SYGVKD. Deletions cut 10 bases from V and 3 bases from J, with 14 bases between. This CDR3 has 13 residues. The CDR3 DNA reads as TGTGCCACCCTGGGACAACCAACAGATACGCAGTATTTT. Protein: CATLGQPTDTQYF.

In this sample, this clone turned up a few times. The chain has TRBV6-5 and TRBJ1-1; tentative D call: TRBD1 (5 bases). The V gene lost 5 bases and the J gene lost 3 bases, with 16 bases spanning the gap. CDR3 length: 15 residues. Germline assignment: CDR1 MNHEY and CDR2 SVGAGI. CDR3 sequence reads: CASSPPPQGYTEAFF. The CDR3 DNA is TGTGCCAGCAGTCCTCCCCCCCAGGGTTACACTGAAGCTTTCTTT.

The rearrangement joins TRBV30 to TRBJ2-2, with 7 bases matching TRBD1. The CDR3 is made up of 16 amino acids. Germline V gives CDR1 GTSNPN, CDR2 SVGIG (reference sequence). V was clipped by 0 bases and J by 3 bases; unmatched bases: 7. Here the CDR3 reads CAWSVLGTAYTGELFF. CDR3 coding DNA: TGTGCCTGGAGTGTACTGGGGACAGCCTACACCGGGGAGCTGTTTTTT.

The CDR3 nucleotides read TGTGCCAGCAGTGCCGGGACAGAGAACACCGGGGAGCTGTTTTTT. This sequence encodes CASSAGTENTGELFF. The chain recombines TRBV2 with TRBJ2-2; 7 nucleotides align to TRBD1. The V gene's germline CDR1 is SNHLY and CDR2 FYNNEI. V was clipped by 4 bases and J by 1 base; unmatched bases: 3. The CDR3 loop spans 15 amino acids.

The J gene is TRBJ2-7, the V gene TRBV5-1; D unresolved. Trimming stripped 0 bases from V and 3 bases from J, with 13 bases between. Germline V CDR1 and CDR2: SGHRS, YFSETQ. The CDR3 runs to 15 residues. Here the CDR3 DNA reads TGCGCCAGCAGCTTGGCCCTATACGCGCACTACGAGCAGTACTTC. It encodes CASSLALYAHYEQYF.

The J gene is TRBJ2-3, the V gene TRBV7-3; TRBD2 agrees at 7 bases. The CDR3 length is 15 residues. CDR1 SGHTA and CDR2 FQGTGA come from the germline V gene. Unmatched junction bases numbered 2, after V lost 1 base and J lost 1 base. CDR3 bases: TGTGCCAGCAGCTTAATGGCGGGGGGCACAGATACGCAGTATTTT. Translated, it gives CASSLMAGGTDTQYF.

The table lists this clone with a count of one. The V call is TRBV4-1, the J call TRBJ2-5; 7 bases line up with TRBD2. V shed 1 base and J 1 base; nucleotides not matched to a gene: 3. The germline CDR1 and CDR2 sequences are MGHRA and YSYEKL. The CDR3 consists of 15 residues. The CDR3 is CASSQGGGGQETQYF. The CDR3 bases are TGCGCCAGCAGCCAAGGTGGGGGGGGCCAAGAGACCCAGTACTTC.

This rearrangement joins TRBV5-4 to TRBJ2-7; 7 bases align to TRBD1. V was clipped by 3 bases and J by 2 bases; unmatched bases: 2. There are 13 residues in the CDR3. From germline, CDR1 is SGHNT and CDR2 YYREEE (reference sequence). The CDR3 DNA follows: TGTGCCAGCAGCTATACAGGGGCCTACGAGCAGTACTTC. This sequence encodes CASSYTGAYEQYF.